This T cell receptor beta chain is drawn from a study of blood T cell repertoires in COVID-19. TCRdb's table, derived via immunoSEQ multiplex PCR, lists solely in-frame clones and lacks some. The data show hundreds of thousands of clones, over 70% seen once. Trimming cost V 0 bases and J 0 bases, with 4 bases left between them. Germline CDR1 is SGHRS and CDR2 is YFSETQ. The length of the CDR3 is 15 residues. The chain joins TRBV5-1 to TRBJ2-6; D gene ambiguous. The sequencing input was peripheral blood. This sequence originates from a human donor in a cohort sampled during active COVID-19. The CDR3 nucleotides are TGCGCCAGCAGCTTGGCTAGCTCTGGGGCCAACGTCCTGACTTTC. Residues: CASSLASSGANVLTF.